Each of the 11 T cell receptor beta chains below was sequenced from the same sample in a study of T cells after yellow fever vaccination. Each CDR3 protein is one row after TCRdb ran MiXCR on the 5' RACE reads. The table shows some 600,000 distinct CDR3 sequences, with 9% to 15% occurring only once. The specimen was PBMCs, collected on the day of the yellow fever booster vaccination. The receptor source for this set is a young man who received the YFV17D yellow fever vaccine.

This clonotype was seen a handful of times. This CDR3 reads CASNVAGGSDTQYF. CDR3 coding DNA: TGTGCCAGCAACGTAGCGGGAGGGTCAGATACGCAGTATTTT. V gene TRBV6-2 or TRBV6-3 combines with J gene TRBJ2-3; 11 bases align to TRBD2. The trim removed 7 bases at V and 4 bases at J, leaving 4 bases unmatched. This CDR3 has 14 amino acids. The germline gives CDR1 MNHEY, CDR2 SVGEGT.

This CDR3 reads CASSTRRENTGELFF. The DNA for the CDR3 is TGTGCCAGCAGTACTAGACGGGAAAACACCGGGGAGCTGTTTTTT. The J gene is TRBJ2-2, the V gene TRBV6-5; the D gene is possibly TRBD2 (5 bases). The CDR3 totals 15 residues. V lost 5 bases, J lost 2 bases, and 12 bases lay in between. Per germline, CDR1 MNHEY and CDR2 SVGAGI.

V gene TRBV19 combines with J gene TRBJ1-1, with 8 bases lining up with TRBD1. Looked up from germline, CDR1 is LNHDA and CDR2 is SQIVND (reference sequence). This CDR3 comprises 13 residues. Unmatched junction bases numbered 7, after V lost 7 bases and J lost 6 bases. The CDR3 DNA reads as TGTGCCAGTAACCCCCGGGACAGGCCTGAAGCTTTCTTT. Translation gives CASNPRDRPEAFF.

The J gene is TRBJ1-6, the V gene TRBV9; D ambiguous. Trimming left V 0 bases short and J 7 bases short, with 8 bases between. The CDR3 has 14 amino acids. Germline loops: CDR1 SGDLS, CDR2 YYNGEE. The CDR3: CASSVGDRNSPLHF. CDR3 nucleotides: TGTGCCAGCAGCGTAGGCGACCGAAATTCACCCCTCCACTTT.

The rearrangement joins TRBV9 to TRBJ2-4; TRBD1 agrees at 7 bases. The germline gives CDR1 SGDLS, CDR2 YYNGEE. Losses at the gene ends were 4 bases for V and 9 bases for J; bases not matched to a gene: 7. The CDR3 is made up of 13 amino acids. CDR3 DNA: TGTGCCAGCAGCAGGGACAGAGAAAGCATTCAGTACTTC. Its translation: CASSRDRESIQYF.

Turning to this clonotype: The CDR3 end shows no conserved phenylalanine or tryptophan, and so a read error is likely. V and J are TRBV11-1 and TRBJ2-1; perhaps D is TRBD1 or TRBD2 (5 bases each). This CDR3 has 14 amino acids. The germline V and J ends were trimmed by 2 bases and 9 bases, with 14 bases remaining between them. Germline CDR1 is SGHAT and CDR2 is FQDESV (reference sequence). CDR3: CASSLRDQLGEQFL. The CDR3, as DNA: TGTGCCAGCAGCTTACGGGACCAGCTCGGTGAGCAGTTCTTA.

This clonotype was picked up a small number of times. This rearrangement joins TRBV12-3 or TRBV12-4 to TRBJ1-1; D not certain. This CDR3 is built from 13 residues. Trimming cost V 6 bases and J 1 base, with 9 bases left between them. In nucleotides, the CDR3 is TGTGCCAGCAGCCCCCACCCGAACACTGAAGCTTTCTTT. This encodes CASSPHPNTEAFF.

This clonotype was counted ten times or more. V gene TRBV7-2 combines with J gene TRBJ1-2; 7 nucleotides align to TRBD1. This CDR3 has 13 residues. The V segment lost 5 bases and the J segment 5 bases; nucleotides outside the gene matches: 5. Looked up from germline, CDR1 is SGHTA and CDR2 is FQGNSA. The CDR3 loop is CASSLQGKYGYTF. CDR3 in DNA: TGTGCCAGCAGCCTACAGGGGAAGTATGGCTACACCTTC.

This clonotype has only a few counts. CDR3 region: CASSLNANEQFF. Here the CDR3 DNA reads TGTGCCAGCAGTTTAAATGCGAATGAGCAGTTCTTC. The chain carries TRBV12-3 or TRBV12-4 and TRBJ2-1; D ambiguous. The CDR3 contains 12 residues. V was trimmed by 2 bases and J by 7 bases, leaving 6 bases between them.

This chain connects TRBV20-1 to TRBJ2-2, with TRBD2 matching over 12 bases. The CDR3 contains 18 residues. Germline CDR1 is DFQATT and CDR2 is SNEGSKA (reference sequence). The V gene end was trimmed by 6 bases and the J gene end by 0 bases; junction bases not matched to a gene: 11. The CDR3 reads CSAKRSTSGSANTGELFF. The CDR3 coding sequence is TGCAGTGCAAAGCGGTCGACTAGCGGGAGTGCGAACACCGGGGAGCTGTTTTTT.

There are a few counts of this clonotype. The chain combines TRBV20-1 with TRBJ2-5; tentatively, D is TRBD2 (6 bases). V was shortened by 4 bases and J by 5 bases, with 14 bases between the two germline ends. This CDR3 comprises 13 residues. CDR1 is DFQATT and CDR2 is SNEGSKA in the germline V gene (reference sequence). The CDR3 DNA is TGCAGTGCTACGAGGAGGGCCCATGAGACCCAGTACTTC. Protein sequence: CSATRRAHETQYF.